This T cell receptor (beta chain) was sequenced in a study of OX40 agonist ivuxolimab in advanced cancers. Study context: Hepatocellular carcinoma, melanoma, renal cell or head and neck cancer was diagnosed in the dose-escalation patients. Whole-study results and caveats: Circulating CD4+ and CD8+ T cells showed clonal expansion by week 6 at 0.1 to 3.0 mg/kg. Some patients who did not respond also had low normalized T-cell clonal expansion.

Blood samples were obtained at baseline, cycle 4 day 1, and cycle 7 day 1. V was pared by 7 bases and J by 1 base, with 5 bases between. The CDR3 loop spans 13 amino acids. CDR1 and CDR2 from the germline V gene are ENHRY and SYGVKD. Some clones are missing from TCRdb's copy, which holds only in-frame ones; the method was immunoSEQ multiplex PCR. The table lists about 58,000 clones, roughly 84% of them singletons, with about 1% in the top ten. This clone occurred once. Its target is not known. V and J are TRBV10-3 and TRBJ2-6; D remains unclear. The TCR comes from an adult with an advanced solid tumor such as melanoma, head and neck, liver or kidney cancer. Specimen: CD4+ or CD8+ T cells sorted from blood, collected in a trial of the OX40 agonist ivuxolimab. The CDR3: CAIMESGANVLTF. As DNA, the CDR3 is TGTGCCATCATGGAATCTGGGGCCAACGTCCTGACTTTC.